Included here is one TCR beta chain sequence, with context. Per the germline V gene, CDR1 is MDHEN and CDR2 is SYDVKM. Trimming took 4 bases from V and 2 from J; bases not matched to a gene: 7. The CDR3 extends over 15 amino acids. MiXCR, applied by TCRdb to the RT-PCR reads, yields one record per CDR3 protein. This table holds roughly 570,000 distinct CDR3 sequences, 14% found once. The data stem from a study of response to subunit inactivated influenza vaccine. V and J are TRBV28 and TRBJ2-5, with 7 bases fitting TRBD1. The TCR comes from a man in his fifties or sixties who received an inactivated influenza vaccine. Sequenced material: PBMCs from blood, taken 11 to 12 days after vaccination. CDR3 in amino acids: CASSYRQGPQETQYF. The CDR3 DNA reads as TGTGCCAGCAGTTACCGACAGGGTCCACAAGAGACCCAGTACTTC.